This T cell receptor beta chain was identified during a study of Ad26.COV2.S vaccination and SARS-CoV-2 variants. V was clipped by 3 bases and J by 5 bases, with 19 bases between them. The V gene's germline CDR1 is MNHNS and CDR2 SASEGT. The CDR3 has 16 amino acids. Study-wide points: In TCR breadth and depth analyses, total T cell responses may have been underestimated. With respect to non-spike TCR breadth, vaccine and placebo recipients were similar.

TCRdb's copy holds only in-frame clones and misses some; the assay was immunoSEQ multiplex PCR. Found here are under 150,000 clones, 86% of them singletons; the top ten hold around 5%. With regard to this clone: Its antigen is undetermined.

Specimen: peripheral blood, collected after recovery from COVID-19. This chain uses TRBV6-1 with TRBJ2-5, with D perhaps matching TRBD2 (5 bases). The TCR was taken from a human donor who had recovered from COVID-19. DNA of the CDR3: TGTGCCAGCAGTGATGTTGGCACCCACGGCGGGGAGACCCAGTACTTC. Protein product: CASSDVGTHGGETQYF.